The clone carrying this TCR beta chain appeared many times. The data derive from a study of T cell repertoires in cytomegalovirus infection. Via MiXCR, TCRdb re-called the reads, giving one row per CDR3 protein. The data show 150,000 to 200,000 distinct CDR3 sequences, around an eighth seen once. CDR1 SGHAT and CDR2 FQNNGV come from the germline V gene. Deletions cut 3 bases from V and 4 bases from J, with 11 bases between. There are 14 residues in the CDR3. Sequenced material: PBMCs. This chain connects TRBV11-2 to TRBJ2-3; D may be TRBD2 (7 bases). The clonotype comes from a human donor in good health (CMV status not recorded). Some clones in this sample may be carry-over from other donors' samples. For the CDR3, the DNA is TGTGCCAGCAGCTTCGGGGGGCTGGCAGATACGCAGTATTTT. Translating it yields CASSFGGLADTQYF.